Here is one T cell receptor (beta chain) with its context. This sample stems from a study of cytomegalovirus exposure and HLA in healthy donors. Germline loops: CDR1 SNHLY, CDR2 FYNNEI. The CDR3 length is 16 residues. J gave up 6 bases and V 8 bases, and 14 bases lay outside the gene matches. Profiled with immunoSEQ multiplex PCR; TCRdb holds only in-frame clones, not every one. The table lists about 150,000 clones, around 88% of them singletons, with about 20% in the top ten. The chain couples TRBV2 to TRBJ2-3, with 10 nucleotides matching TRBD2. The clonotype was recovered from a man between 18 and 35 years old in good health and CMV-seropositive. Sequencing input: PBMCs. CDR3 residues: CASRMSLAGVVDTQYF. The CDR3 DNA reads as TGTGCCAGCCGAATGTCCCTAGCGGGAGTGGTGGATACGCAGTATTTT.